Given below is one TCR beta chain in context. No antigen is known for it. The sample belongs to a study of T cells in localized non-small cell lung cancer. Measured with immunoSEQ multiplex PCR; TCRdb has only the in-frame clones, and not every one. The sample lists 30,000 to 45,000 clones; around 88% were seen once. The CDR3 is 18 amino acids. Deletions cut 3 bases from V and 0 bases from J, with 18 bases between. The germline V gene encodes CDR1 SGHTA and CDR2 FQGTGA. General study results and limits: Longer overall survival associated with higher blood T cell density; shorter survival with higher adjacent-lung clonality. One tumor region alone was sequenced, and heterogeneity therefore remains possible. A median of 57 clones ranked among the top 100 in tumor appeared in adjacent lung. Uninvolved adjacent lung, not tumor, had the highest T cell clonality.

The sample in question was peripheral blood, obtained before any cancer treatment. The rearrangement links TRBV7-3 to TRBJ1-3, with D possibly TRBD1 on 5 matching bases. This TCR was recovered from a woman aged 35 to 70 with stage I lung adenocarcinoma. DNA of the CDR3: TGTGCCAGCAGCTTGATGGGACCGAGAATAAACTCTGGAAACACCATATATTTT. Translated, it gives CASSLMGPRINSGNTIYF.